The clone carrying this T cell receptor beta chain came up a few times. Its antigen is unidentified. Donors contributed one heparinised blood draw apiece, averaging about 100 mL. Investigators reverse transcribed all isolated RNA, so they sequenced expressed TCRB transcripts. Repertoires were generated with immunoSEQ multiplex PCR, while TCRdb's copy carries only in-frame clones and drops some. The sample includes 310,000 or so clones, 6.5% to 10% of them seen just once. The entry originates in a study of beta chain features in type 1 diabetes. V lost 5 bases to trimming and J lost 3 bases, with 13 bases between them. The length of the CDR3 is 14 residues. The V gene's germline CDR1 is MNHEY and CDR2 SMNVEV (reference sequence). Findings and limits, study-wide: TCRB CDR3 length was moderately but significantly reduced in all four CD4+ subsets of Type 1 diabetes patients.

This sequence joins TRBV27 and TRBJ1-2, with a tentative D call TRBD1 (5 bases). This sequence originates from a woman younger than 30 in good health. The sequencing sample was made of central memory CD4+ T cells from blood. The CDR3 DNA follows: TGTGCCAGCAGTCTCAGGGAAGGAGACTATGGCTACACCTTC. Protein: CASSLREGDYGYTF.